This TCR beta chain was retrieved from a study of blood T cell repertoires in COVID-19. Study details: COVID-19 samples, acute and convalescent, were from the United States, Italy and Spain. PBMCs, B-cell-depleted T cells, or T cells were the source of the cDNA or gDNA that made up the material.

With V trimmed by 5 bases and J by 2 bases, 5 bases remained unmatched. Germline V gives CDR1 SGHTA, CDR2 FQGNSA. The length of the CDR3 is 15 residues. During active infection, Seattle patients enrolled and were then monitored through disease. Authors' processing steps: By means of reference gene primer amplification, nucleated cell counts were estimated. Sequenced by immunoSEQ multiplex PCR; TCRdb stores in-frame clones only, minus some. V, J and clone size derive from that table, while D and trimming were established from the DNA sequence. The table records some 290,000 clones, 90% of them present only once.

This sequence joins TRBV7-2 and TRBJ2-3; TRBD2 matches at 9 bases. The material sequenced was peripheral blood. This clonotype was sampled from a woman in her thirties or forties with COVID-19, enrolled during active disease. The CDR3 loop reads CASSQSGGPTDTQYF. In nucleotides, the CDR3 is TGTGCCAGCAGCCAAAGCGGGGGGCCCACAGATACGCAGTATTTT.